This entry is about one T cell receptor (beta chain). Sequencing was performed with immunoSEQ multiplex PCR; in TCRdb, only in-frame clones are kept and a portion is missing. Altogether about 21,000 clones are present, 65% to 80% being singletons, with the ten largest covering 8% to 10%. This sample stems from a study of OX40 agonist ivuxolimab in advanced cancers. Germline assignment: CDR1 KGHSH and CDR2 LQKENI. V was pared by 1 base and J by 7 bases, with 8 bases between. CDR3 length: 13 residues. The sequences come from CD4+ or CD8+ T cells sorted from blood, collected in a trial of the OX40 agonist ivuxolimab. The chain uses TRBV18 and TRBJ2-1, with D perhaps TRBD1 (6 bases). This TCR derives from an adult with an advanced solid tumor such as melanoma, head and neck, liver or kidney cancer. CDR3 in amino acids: CASSPQGVNEQFF. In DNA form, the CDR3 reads TGTGCCAGCTCACCACAGGGGGTTAATGAGCAGTTCTTC.